This entry is about one T cell receptor (beta chain). This record belongs to a study of blood T cell repertoires in COVID-19. Study-level information: The United States, Italy and Spain provided the acute and convalescent COVID-19 samples. T cells, B-cell-depleted T cells, or PBMCs supplied cDNA or gDNA.

Under the authors' procedure: Counts of nucleated cells, estimated from reference gene primer amplification, were obtained. The assay was immunoSEQ multiplex PCR, and TCRdb's table has in-frame clones only and misses some. The V and J calls and clone size are taken from that table; D and trimming were inferred from the DNA. Seen here are 250,000 to 300,000 clones, around 86% observed once, and the top ten hold approximately 2.2%. The sample taken for sequencing was peripheral blood. This sequence was found in a man aged 45-65 years with acute or convalescent COVID-19.

The CDR3 spells CAWSRDRYSEKLFF. CDR3 DNA: TGTGCCTGGAGCAGGGACAGATATTCTGAAAAACTGTTTTTT. The rearrangement links TRBV30 to TRBJ1-4; 7 bases agree with TRBD1. CDR1 and CDR2 (germline): GTSNPN, SVGIG (reference sequence). This CDR3 spans 14 amino acids. V lost 3 bases, J lost 7 bases, and 8 bases stayed unmatched.